Listed below are T cell receptor beta chains from one sample, sequenced in a study of blood T cell repertoires in COVID-19. Some clones are missing from TCRdb's copy, which holds only in-frame ones; the method was immunoSEQ multiplex PCR. In the table there are approximately 190,000 clones, 65% to 90% of which are singletons. The material sequenced was PBMCs or T cells enriched from blood (not recorded which). The receptors stem from a woman aged 55-69 years with acute COVID-19. Each CDR3 is given with its conserved first and last residue. A D gene is named only where the DNA matches it firmly. Some rows mark clone size as missing; the rest say once, few, many or name a class of expanded clone.

v_call	d_call	cdr3_length	j_call	clone_size	cdr3_aa	cdr3_nt
TRBV10-3	TRBD1	15	TRBJ2-2	.	CAITRGTGNTGELFF	TGTGCCATCACCCGGGGGACAGGGAACACCGGGGAGCTGTTTTTT
TRBV5-1	TRBD1	16	TRBJ1-5	.	CASSFPGQKRDQPQHF	TGCGCCAGCAGCTTCCCGGGACAGAAGAGAGATCAGCCCCAGCATTTT
TRBV6-2/TRBV6-3	.	12	TRBJ2-2	.	CASGWAAGELFF	TGTGCCAGCGGTTGGGCAGCCGGGGAGCTGTTTTTT
TRBV25-1	.	14	TRBJ2-2	.	CASSAPGSAGELFF	TGTGCCAGCAGTGCTCCAGGGTCAGCCGGGGAGCTGTTTTTT
TRBV28	TRBD2	15	TRBJ2-1	.	CASSLRASGYNEQFF	TGTGCCAGCAGTTTAAGGGCTAGCGGCTACAATGAGCAGTTCTTC
TRBV30	.	14	TRBJ1-1	.	CAWSTRKLNTEAFF	TGTGCCTGGAGCACCAGGAAGCTGAACACTGAAGCTTTCTTT
TRBV10-2	.	15	TRBJ2-2	.	CASSEFGVQTGELFF	TGCGCCAGCAGTGAGTTCGGGGTACAGACCGGGGAGCTGTTTTTT
TRBV5-1	.	15	TRBJ2-5	.	CASTTLPGGDETQYF	TGCGCCAGCACCACATTGCCCGGGGGAGATGAGACCCAGTACTTC
TRBV6-6	.	14	TRBJ2-7	.	CASRYRDSRYEQYF	TGTGCCAGCAGATACCGGGACTCCCGATACGAGCAGTACTTC
TRBV2	TRBD1	14	TRBJ1-1	.	CASSGVRGATEAFF	TGTGCCAGCAGTGGCGTCAGGGGGGCCACTGAAGCTTTCTTT
TRBV7-2	TRBD2	13	TRBJ2-1	.	CAVSRTREGEQFF	TGTGCCGTGTCGCGGACTAGGGAGGGTGAGCAGTTCTTC
TRBV28	.	14	TRBJ1-1	.	CASSLQVMNTEAFF	TGTGCCAGCAGTTTACAGGTCATGAACACTGAAGCTTTCTTT
TRBV6-5	.	16	TRBJ2-7	.	CASSSGDLRPPSQQYF	TGTGCCAGCAGTTCGGGGGATCTGCGCCCGCCCTCTCAGCAGTACTTC
TRBV19	.	13	TRBJ1-5	.	CASLPRINQPQHF	TGTGCCAGCCTACCCCGTATCAATCAGCCCCAGCATTTT
TRBV5-4	TRBD1	14	TRBJ1-6	.	CASSLQGGYSPLHF	TGTGCCAGCAGCCTACAGGGGGGGTATTCACCCCTCCACTTT
TRBV12-3/TRBV12-4	TRBD1	13	TRBJ2-2	.	CASSKQGAGELFF	TGTGCCAGCAGTAAACAGGGGGCCGGGGAGCTGTTTTTT
TRBV4-2	TRBD2	16	TRBJ2-3	.	CASSQGSSGGVDTQYF	TGTGCCAGCAGCCAAGGATCCAGCGGGGGGGTGGATACGCAGTATTTT
TRBV19	.	14	TRBJ2-1	.	CASSPMSSYNEQFF	TGTGCCAGTAGTCCAATGAGCTCCTACAATGAGCAGTTCTTC
TRBV6-5	TRBD1	13	TRBJ1-6	few	CASSGTGVSPLHF	TGTGCCAGCAGCGGGACAGGGGTTTCACCCCTCCACTTT
TRBV28	TRBD2	15	TRBJ2-1	.	CASSNLAGAGNEQFF	TGTGCCAGCAGTAATCTAGCGGGGGCCGGAAATGAGCAGTTCTTC
TRBV11-3	TRBD2	18	TRBJ2-5	.	CASSSGTSGGPGEETQYF	TGTGCCAGCAGCTCTGGGACTAGCGGGGGGCCTGGGGAAGAGACCCAGTACTTC
TRBV10-3	TRBD1	17	TRBJ2-2	.	CAIRSGAGQGRTGELFF	TGTGCCATCAGAAGCGGAGCGGGACAGGGTCGGACCGGGGAGCTGTTTTTT
TRBV14	TRBD2	15	TRBJ2-1	.	CASSPPSGGYNEQFF	TGTGCCAGCAGCCCTCCTAGCGGGGGTTACAATGAGCAGTTCTTC
TRBV7-6	.	15	TRBJ2-7	once	CASSNGDGSSYEQYF	TGTGCCAGCAGCAACGGGGACGGGAGCTCCTACGAGCAGTACTTC
TRBV6-5	.	13	TRBJ1-1	.	CASSSVRKTEAFF	TGTGCCAGCAGTTCCGTTAGAAAGACTGAAGCTTTCTTT
TRBV3-1/TRBV3-2	.	14	TRBJ1-5	.	CASSQGIGGQPQHF	TGTGCCAGCAGCCAGGGGATCGGAGGACAGCCCCAGCATTTT
TRBV19	.	14	TRBJ1-5	once	CASSRGGSDQPQHF	TGTGCCAGTAGTCGGGGGGGCAGCGATCAGCCCCAGCATTTT
TRBV29-1	TRBD1	14	TRBJ1-1	.	CSVEGTQGATEAFF	TGCAGCGTTGAGGGAACGCAGGGGGCCACTGAAGCTTTCTTT
TRBV6-2/TRBV6-3	TRBD2	15	TRBJ2-1	.	CASSYGSGRYNEQFF	TGTGCCAGCAGTTACGGGAGCGGGAGGTACAATGAGCAGTTCTTC
TRBV15	TRBD1	17	TRBJ1-5	.	CATSRDRETGGNQPQHF	TGTGCCACCAGCAGAGATAGGGAAACAGGGGGAAATCAGCCCCAGCATTTT
TRBV11-2	TRBD2	16	TRBJ2-7	.	CASSSLASGSPYEQYF	TGTGCCAGCAGCTCCTTAGCCAGCGGGAGCCCCTACGAGCAGTACTTC
TRBV11-2	TRBD1	14	TRBJ1-6	.	CASSLASGGSPLHF	TGTGCCAGCAGCTTAGCGTCAGGGGGATCACCCCTCCACTTT
TRBV4-1	.	15	TRBJ2-1	.	CASSQLPGLNNEQFF	TGCGCCAGCAGCCAGCTTCCGGGATTAAACAATGAGCAGTTCTTC
TRBV3-1/TRBV3-2	.	14	TRBJ1-1	.	CASRTRGAGPEAFF	TGTGCCAGCAGAACCCGGGGCGCGGGGCCTGAAGCTTTCTTT
TRBV7-9	.	15	TRBJ1-6	.	CASSSRLTRGSPLHF	TGTGCCAGCAGCTCAAGACTGACGCGTGGATCACCCCTCCACTTT
TRBV2	TRBD2	15	TRBJ2-1	few	CASVGTSGGAGEQFF	TGTGCCAGCGTTGGGACTAGCGGGGGGGCGGGCGAGCAGTTCTTC
TRBV7-2	.	15	TRBJ2-1	.	CASSLVSTGDNEQFF	TGTGCCAGCAGCTTAGTATCGACTGGCGACAATGAGCAGTTCTTC
TRBV19	.	13	TRBJ1-5	once	CASMDGGNQPQHF	TGTGCCAGTATGGACGGGGGCAATCAGCCCCAGCATTTT
TRBV19	TRBD1	15	TRBJ1-5	.	CASSLSRGWVQPQHF	TGTGCCAGTAGTCTCTCCAGGGGGTGGGTTCAGCCCCAGCATTTT
TRBV5-4	TRBD1	16	TRBJ2-3	.	CASSWSGTGGLDTQYF	TGTGCCAGCAGCTGGTCCGGGACAGGGGGCCTGGATACGCAGTATTTT
TRBV30	.	18	TRBJ1-6	once	CAWSVGGHEVSYNSPLHF	TGTGCCTGGAGTGTAGGGGGACATGAGGTCTCCTATAATTCACCCCTCCACTTT
TRBV12-3/TRBV12-4	.	13	TRBJ2-1	.	CASRGGAYNEQFF	TGTGCCAGCAGAGGGGGGGCCTACAATGAGCAGTTCTTC
TRBV13	.	15	TRBJ2-7	few	CASSRGSRGSYEQYF	TGTGCCAGCAGCCGAGGATCGCGCGGATCCTACGAGCAGTACTTC
TRBV3-1/TRBV3-2	.	14	TRBJ1-2	.	CASSLSSTVYGYTF	TGTGCCAGCAGCCTCTCGTCGACAGTCTATGGCTACACCTTC
TRBV7-2	TRBD1	16	TRBJ1-1	.	CASSSRSGQGNTEAFF	TGTGCCAGCAGCTCCCGATCCGGACAGGGGAACACTGAAGCTTTCTTT
TRBV21-1	.	14	TRBJ2-7	.	CASSKYHVAYEQYF	TGTGCCAGCAGCAAATATCATGTAGCGTACGAGCAGTACTTC